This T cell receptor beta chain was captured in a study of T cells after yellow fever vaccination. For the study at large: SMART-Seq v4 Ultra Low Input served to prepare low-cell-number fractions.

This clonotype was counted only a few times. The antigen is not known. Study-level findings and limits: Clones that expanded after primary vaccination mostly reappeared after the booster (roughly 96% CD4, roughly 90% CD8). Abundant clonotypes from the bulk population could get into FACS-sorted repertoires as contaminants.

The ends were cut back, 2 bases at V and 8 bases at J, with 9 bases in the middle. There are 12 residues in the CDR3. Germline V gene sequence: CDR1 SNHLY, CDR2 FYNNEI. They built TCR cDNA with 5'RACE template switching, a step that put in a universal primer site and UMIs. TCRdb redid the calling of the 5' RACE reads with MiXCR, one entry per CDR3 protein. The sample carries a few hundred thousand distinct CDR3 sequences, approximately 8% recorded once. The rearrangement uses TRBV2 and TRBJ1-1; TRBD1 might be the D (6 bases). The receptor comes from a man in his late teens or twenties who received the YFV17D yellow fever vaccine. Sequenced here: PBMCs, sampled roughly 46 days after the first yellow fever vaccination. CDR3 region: CASSERGLEAFF. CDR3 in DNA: TGTGCCAGCAGTGAACGGGGGCTAGAAGCTTTCTTT.